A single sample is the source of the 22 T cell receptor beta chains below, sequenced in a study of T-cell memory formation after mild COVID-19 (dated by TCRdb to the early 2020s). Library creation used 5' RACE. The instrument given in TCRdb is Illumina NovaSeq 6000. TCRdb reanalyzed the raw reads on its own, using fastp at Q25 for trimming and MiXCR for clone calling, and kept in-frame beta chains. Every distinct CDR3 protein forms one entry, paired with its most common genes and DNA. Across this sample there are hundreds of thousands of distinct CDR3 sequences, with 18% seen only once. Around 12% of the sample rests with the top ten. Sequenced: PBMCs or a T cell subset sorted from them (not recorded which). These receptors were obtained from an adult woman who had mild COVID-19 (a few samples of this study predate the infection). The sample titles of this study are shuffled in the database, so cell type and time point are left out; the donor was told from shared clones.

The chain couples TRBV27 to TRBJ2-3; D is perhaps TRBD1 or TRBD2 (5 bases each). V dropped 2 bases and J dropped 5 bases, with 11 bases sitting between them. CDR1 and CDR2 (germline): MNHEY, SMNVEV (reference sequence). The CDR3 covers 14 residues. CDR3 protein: CASSLSLGVDTQYF. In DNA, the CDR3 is TGTGCCAGCAGTTTAAGCTTGGGGGTAGATACGCAGTATTTT.

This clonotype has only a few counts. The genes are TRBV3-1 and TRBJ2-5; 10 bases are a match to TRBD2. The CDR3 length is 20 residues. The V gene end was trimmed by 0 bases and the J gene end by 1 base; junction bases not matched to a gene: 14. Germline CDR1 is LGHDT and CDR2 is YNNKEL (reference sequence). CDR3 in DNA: TGTGCCAGCAGCCAAGATCCTCTAGATCTAGCGGGGGCGTCCCAAGAGACCCAGTACTTC. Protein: CASSQDPLDLAGASQETQYF.

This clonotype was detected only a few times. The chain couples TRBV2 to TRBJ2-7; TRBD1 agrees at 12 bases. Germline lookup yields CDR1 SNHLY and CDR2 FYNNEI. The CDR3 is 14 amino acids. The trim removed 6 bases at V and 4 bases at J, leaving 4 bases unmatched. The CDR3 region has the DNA TGTGCCAGCAGGGGACAGGGGGCTCTTTACGAGCAGTACTTC. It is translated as CASRGQGALYEQYF.

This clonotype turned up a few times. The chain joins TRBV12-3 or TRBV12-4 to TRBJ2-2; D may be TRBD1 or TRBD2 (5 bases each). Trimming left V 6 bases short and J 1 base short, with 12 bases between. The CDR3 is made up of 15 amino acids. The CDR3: CASSPRDGNTGELFF. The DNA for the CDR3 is TGTGCCAGCAGCCCAAGGGACGGGAACACCGGGGAGCTGTTTTTT.

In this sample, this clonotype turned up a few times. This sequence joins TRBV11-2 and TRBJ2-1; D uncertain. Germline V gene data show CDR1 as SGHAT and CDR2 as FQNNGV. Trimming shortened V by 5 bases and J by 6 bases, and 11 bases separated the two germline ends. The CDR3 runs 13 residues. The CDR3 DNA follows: TGTGCCAGCAGCCCTGCCTTTAGCAATGAGCAGTTCTTC. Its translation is CASSPAFSNEQFF. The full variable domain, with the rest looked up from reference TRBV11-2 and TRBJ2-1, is EAGVAQSPRYKIIEKRQSVAFWCNPISGHATLYWYQQILGQGPKLLIQFQNNGVVDDSQLPKDRFSAERLKGVDSTLKIQPAKLEDSAVYLCASSPAFSNEQFFGPGTRLTVL.

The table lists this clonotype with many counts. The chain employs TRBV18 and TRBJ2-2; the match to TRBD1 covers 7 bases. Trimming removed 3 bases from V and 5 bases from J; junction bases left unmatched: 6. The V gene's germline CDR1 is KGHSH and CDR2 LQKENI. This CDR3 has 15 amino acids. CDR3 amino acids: CASSPSTGRTGELFF. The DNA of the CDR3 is TGTGCCAGCTCACCTTCGACAGGGCGGACCGGGGAGCTGTTTTTT.

CDR3 amino acids: CASSLQGPGRGIAYGYTF. The CDR3 DNA sequence: TGCGCCAGCAGCTTGCAGGGTCCGGGACGGGGGATTGCTTATGGCTACACCTTC. The V and J genes are TRBV5-1 and TRBJ1-2; TRBD1 is a possible D gene (5 bases). Germline-derived CDR1 and CDR2 are SGHRS and YFSETQ. The CDR3 spans 18 residues. Trimming stripped 1 base from V and 5 bases from J, with 24 bases between.

The CDR3 protein is CASRRGSNTEAFF. The DNA of the CDR3 is TGTGCCAGCAGGCGGGGGTCGAACACTGAAGCTTTCTTT. V gene TRBV12-3 or TRBV12-4 combines with J gene TRBJ1-1, with D tentatively TRBD1 (5 bases). The V end was cut by 6 bases, the J end by 1 base, with 9 bases between. The CDR3 spans 13 residues.

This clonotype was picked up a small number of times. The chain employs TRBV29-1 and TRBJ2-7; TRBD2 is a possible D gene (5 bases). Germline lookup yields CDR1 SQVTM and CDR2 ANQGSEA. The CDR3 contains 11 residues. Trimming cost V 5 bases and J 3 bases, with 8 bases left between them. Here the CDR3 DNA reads TGCAGCGTTCGGGGAGTCTACGAGCAGTACTTC. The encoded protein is CSVRGVYEQYF.

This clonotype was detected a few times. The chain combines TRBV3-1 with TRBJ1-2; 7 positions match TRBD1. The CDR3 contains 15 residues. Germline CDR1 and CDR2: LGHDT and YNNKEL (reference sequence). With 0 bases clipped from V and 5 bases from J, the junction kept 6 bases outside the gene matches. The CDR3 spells CASSQDFSGGYGYTF. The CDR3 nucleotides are TGTGCCAGCAGCCAAGATTTCTCAGGGGGTTATGGCTACACCTTC.

The CDR3 here is CALAIAYEQYF. In DNA form, the CDR3 reads TGTGCCTTAGCCATAGCGTACGAGCAGTACTTC. The V call is TRBV30, the J call TRBJ2-7; a possible D gene is TRBD2 (5 bases). The CDR3 has 11 residues. V shed 7 bases and J shed 4 bases, with 11 bases lying between them. CDR1 is GTSNPN, CDR2 SVGIG, per germline (reference sequence).

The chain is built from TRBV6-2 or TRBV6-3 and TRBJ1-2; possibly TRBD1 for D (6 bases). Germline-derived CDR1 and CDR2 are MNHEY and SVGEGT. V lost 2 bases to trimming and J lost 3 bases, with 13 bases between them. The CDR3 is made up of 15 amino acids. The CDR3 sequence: CASSYRSTGYYGYTF. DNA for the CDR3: TGTGCCAGCAGTTACCGATCCACAGGGTACTATGGCTACACCTTC.

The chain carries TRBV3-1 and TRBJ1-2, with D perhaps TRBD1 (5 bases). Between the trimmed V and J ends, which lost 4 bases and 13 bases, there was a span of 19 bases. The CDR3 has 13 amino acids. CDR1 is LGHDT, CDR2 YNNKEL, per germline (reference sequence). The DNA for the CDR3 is TGTGCCAGCAGCCTCACTCGAGGGGCCGGGGTCACCTTC. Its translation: CASSLTRGAGVTF.

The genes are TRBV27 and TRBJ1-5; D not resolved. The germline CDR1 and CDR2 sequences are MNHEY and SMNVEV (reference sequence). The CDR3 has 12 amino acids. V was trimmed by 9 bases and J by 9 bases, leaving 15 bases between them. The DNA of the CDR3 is TGTGCCAGACCCGCCGGGCCCCGGCCCCAGCATTTT. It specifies CARPAGPRPQHF.

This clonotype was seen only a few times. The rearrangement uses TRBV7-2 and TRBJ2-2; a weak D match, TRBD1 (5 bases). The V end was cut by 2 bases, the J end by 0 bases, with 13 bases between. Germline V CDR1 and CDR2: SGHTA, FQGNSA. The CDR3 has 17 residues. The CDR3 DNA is TGTGCCAGCAGCTTACCGTTCGACAGACCGAACACCGGGGAGCTGTTTTTT. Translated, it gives CASSLPFDRPNTGELFF.

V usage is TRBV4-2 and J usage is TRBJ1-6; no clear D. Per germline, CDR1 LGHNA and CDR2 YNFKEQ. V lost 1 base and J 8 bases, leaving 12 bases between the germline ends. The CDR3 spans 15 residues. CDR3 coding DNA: TGTGCCAGCAGCCAAGTCGTGGTAAGGGATTCACCCCTCCACTTT. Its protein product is CASSQVVVRDSPLHF.

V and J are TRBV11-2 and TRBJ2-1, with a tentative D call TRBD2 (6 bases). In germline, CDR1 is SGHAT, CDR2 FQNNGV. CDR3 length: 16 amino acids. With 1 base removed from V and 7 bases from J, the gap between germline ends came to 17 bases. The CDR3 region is CASSLVERVVGNEQFF. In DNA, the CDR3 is TGTGCCAGCAGCTTAGTCGAGCGGGTGGTGGGGAATGAGCAGTTCTTC.

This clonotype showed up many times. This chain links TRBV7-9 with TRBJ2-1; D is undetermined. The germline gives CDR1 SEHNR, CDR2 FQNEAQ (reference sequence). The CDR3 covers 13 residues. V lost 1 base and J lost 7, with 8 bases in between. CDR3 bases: TGTGCCAGCAGCTTAGTTGCCGGGAATGAGCAGTTCTTC. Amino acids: CASSLVAGNEQFF.

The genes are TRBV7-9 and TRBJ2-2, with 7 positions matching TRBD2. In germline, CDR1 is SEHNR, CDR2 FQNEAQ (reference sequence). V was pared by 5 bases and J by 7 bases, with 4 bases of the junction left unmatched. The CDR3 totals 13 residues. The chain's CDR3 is CASSGTTGGELFF. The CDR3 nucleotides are TGTGCCAGCAGCGGGACTACAGGCGGGGAGCTGTTTTTT.

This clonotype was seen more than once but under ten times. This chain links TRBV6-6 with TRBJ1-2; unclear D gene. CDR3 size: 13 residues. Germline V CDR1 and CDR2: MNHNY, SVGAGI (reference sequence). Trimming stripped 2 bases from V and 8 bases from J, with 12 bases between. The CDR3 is CASSYKEGVGYTF. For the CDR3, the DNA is TGTGCCAGCAGTTACAAAGAGGGCGTGGGCTACACCTTC.

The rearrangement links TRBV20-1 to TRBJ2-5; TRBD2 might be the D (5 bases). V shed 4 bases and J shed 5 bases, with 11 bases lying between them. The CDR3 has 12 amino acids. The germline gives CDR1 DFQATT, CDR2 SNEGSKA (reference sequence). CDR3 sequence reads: CSANPRRETQYF. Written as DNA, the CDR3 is TGCAGTGCTAACCCCAGGAGGGAGACCCAGTACTTC.

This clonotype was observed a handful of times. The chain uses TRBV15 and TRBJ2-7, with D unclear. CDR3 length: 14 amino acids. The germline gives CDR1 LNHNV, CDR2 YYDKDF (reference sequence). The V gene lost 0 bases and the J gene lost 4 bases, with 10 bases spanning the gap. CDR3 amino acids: CATSREDGSYEQYF. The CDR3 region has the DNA TGTGCCACCAGCAGAGAAGACGGCTCGTACGAGCAGTACTTC.